The clone carrying this T cell receptor beta chain was detected only once. Its antigen is not known. This record comes from a study of response to subunit inactivated influenza vaccine. Trimming removed 6 bases from V and 5 bases from J, with 13 bases in between. Germline V gene sequence: CDR1 MNHNS, CDR2 SASEGT. This CDR3 contains 14 residues. MiXCR, run by TCRdb on the RT-PCR reads, gives a single entry per CDR3 protein. Altogether 490,000 or so distinct CDR3 sequences are present, approximately 7.6% being singletons, with the ten largest covering 10% to 15%. Study-wide results and limits: Each seasonal influenza vaccination recruits few new T cells, the authors suggested.

This sample comprised PBMCs from blood, obtained around 25 months after vaccination. This receptor was identified in a man aged 50-75 years who received an inactivated influenza vaccine. The chain links TRBV6-1 to TRBJ1-4; D unresolved. CDR3 region: CASRTGSPNEKLFF. The CDR3 DNA sequence: TGTGCCAGCAGAACGGGATCCCCAAATGAAAAACTGTTTTTT.